This T cell receptor beta chain appears in the sequencing data of a study of blood T cells in healthy people across ages. Overall study results and limits: Per-million-T-cell TCR beta diversity fell roughly linearly with age. Researchers said unsorted PBMCs prevented a conclusive naive versus antigen-experienced comparison.

The use of a sample-barcoded 5' primer and a J-beta primer mix characterized a second PCR of about 7 to 12 cycles. TCRdb re-called the 5' RACE reads with MiXCR, one entry per CDR3 protein. This repertoire shows 550,000 to 700,000 distinct CDR3 sequences, about 26% found once; its top ten account for approximately 17%. A note on this clonotype: Its specificity is unknown. Mismatch with germline at one junction end may stem from a read error.

The CDR3 length is 14 residues. Germline lookup yields CDR1 LGHNA and CDR2 YSLEER. This TCR derives from a woman aged 70-85 years in good health. This sequence joins TRBV4-3 and TRBJ2-3; D may be TRBD2 (5 bases). The material sequenced was blood. This CDR3 is CACSQESGSDTQYF. In DNA form, the CDR3 reads TGCGCCTGCAGCCAAGAAAGCGGATCAGATACGCAGTATTTT.